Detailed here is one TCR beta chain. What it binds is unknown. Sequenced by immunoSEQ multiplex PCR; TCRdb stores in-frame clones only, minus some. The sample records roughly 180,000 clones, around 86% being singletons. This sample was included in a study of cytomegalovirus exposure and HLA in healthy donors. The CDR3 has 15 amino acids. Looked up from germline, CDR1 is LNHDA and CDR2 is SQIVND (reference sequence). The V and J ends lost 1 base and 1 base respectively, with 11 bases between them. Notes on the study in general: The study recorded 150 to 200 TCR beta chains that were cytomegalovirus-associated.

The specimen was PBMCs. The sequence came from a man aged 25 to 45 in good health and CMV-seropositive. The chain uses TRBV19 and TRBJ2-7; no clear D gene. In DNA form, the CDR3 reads TGTGCCAGTAGTATAGCGGCAGACCCTTCCTACGAGCAGTACTTC. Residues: CASSIAADPSYEQYF.